The clone carrying this T cell receptor beta chain was found a few times. Antigen: not known. Then a second PCR, running roughly 7 to 11 cycles, was carried out with a sample-barcoded 5' primer and a J-beta primer mix. Each cDNA molecule, via a template-switch adaptor with 12 random nucleotides, was tagged. TCRdb itself ran the 5' RACE reads through MiXCR, one entry per CDR3 protein. This table has approximately 850,000 distinct CDR3 sequences, more than 40% appearing once. This entry belongs to a study of blood T cells in healthy people across ages. Study-level points and caveats: A roughly linear age-dependent decrease characterized TCR beta diversity per million T cells. PBMCs that were unsorted prevented a conclusive naive versus antigen-experienced comparison. Versus aged donors, long-lived donors had higher diversity and more naive CD4+ cells.

The origin of this receptor is a man aged 60 to 75 in good health. The sample taken for sequencing was blood.

DNA for the CDR3: TGCGCCAGCAGCCAAGTTTCTGATGAGCAGTTCTTC. Amino acid sequence: CASSQVSDEQFF. This sequence joins TRBV4-1 and TRBJ2-1, with D unclear. Trimming took off 1 base at V and 8 bases at J, with 6 bases between the two ends. Germline loops: CDR1 MGHRA, CDR2 YSYEKL. This CDR3 has 12 amino acids.